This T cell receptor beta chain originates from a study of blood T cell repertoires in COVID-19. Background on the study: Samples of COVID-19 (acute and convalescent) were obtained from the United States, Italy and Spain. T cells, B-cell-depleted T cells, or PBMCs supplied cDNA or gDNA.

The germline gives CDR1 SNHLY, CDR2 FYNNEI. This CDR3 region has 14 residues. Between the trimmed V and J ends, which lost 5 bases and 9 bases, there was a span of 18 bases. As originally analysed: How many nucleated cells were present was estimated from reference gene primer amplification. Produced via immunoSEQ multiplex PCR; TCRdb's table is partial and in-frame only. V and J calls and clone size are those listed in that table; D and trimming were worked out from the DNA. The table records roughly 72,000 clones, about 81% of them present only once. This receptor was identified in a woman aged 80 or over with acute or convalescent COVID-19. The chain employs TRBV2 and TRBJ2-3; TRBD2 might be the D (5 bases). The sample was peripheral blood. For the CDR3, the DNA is TGTGCCAGCAGTCGGTCGGGGAACTACGGCACGCAGTATTTT. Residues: CASSRSGNYGTQYF.